This is a list of T cell receptor beta chains from one sample in a study of blood T cells in healthy people across ages. MiXCR, run by TCRdb on the 5' RACE reads, gives a single entry per CDR3 protein. The data hold about 1.5 million distinct CDR3 sequences, with roughly 40% observed a single time. The specimen sequenced was blood. The receptor source for this set is a woman aged 18-29 years in good health. Each CDR3 is given with its conserved first and last residue. A D gene is named only where the DNA matches it firmly. Not every row has a clone size; where given, it reads once, few, many or a size class.

>TRBV6-5|TRBJ1-2|NA|NA
CASSYGGGNGGYTF
TGTGCCAGCAGTTATGGCGGGGGTAATGGTGGCTACACCTTC
>TRBV2|TRBJ2-2|NA|NA
CASSELGGSGGELFF
TGTGCCAGCAGTGAACTTGGGGGGAGTGGCGGGGAGCTGTTTTTT
>TRBV20-1|TRBJ2-3|NA|TRBD2
CSAPRVIGGFTDTQYF
TGCAGTGCTCCCCGGGTGATCGGGGGGTTCACAGATACGCAGTATTTT
>TRBV28|TRBJ2-3|few|TRBD1
CASLDRDPSTDTQYF
TGTGCCAGCCTAGACAGGGACCCCAGTACAGATACGCAGTATTTT
>TRBV7-3|TRBJ2-5|NA|NA
CASALAASNEQYF
TGTGCCAGCGCCCTAGCCGCTTCCAATGAGCAGTACTTC
>TRBV5-1|TRBJ2-7|few|NA
CASSLAGGREEQYF
TGCGCCAGCAGCTTGGCCGGGGGGCGAGAGGAGCAGTACTTC
>TRBV9|TRBJ2-3|NA|TRBD2
CASSVTSGVSTDTQYF
TGTGCCAGCAGCGTGACTAGCGGGGTTAGCACAGATACGCAGTATTTT
>TRBV21-1|TRBJ2-5|NA|NA
CARLVRVVETQYF
TGTGCCAGACTAGTCAGGGTAGTCGAGACCCAGTACTTC
>TRBV20-1|TRBJ2-1|many|NA
CSGTYNEQFF
TGCAGTGGGACGTACAATGAGCAGTTCTTC
>TRBV6-5|TRBJ2-3|NA|TRBD2
CASSYFIAGVDTQYF
TGTGCCAGCAGTTACTTTATAGCGGGAGTGGATACGCAGTATTTT
>TRBV7-2|TRBJ2-5|many|NA
CASSLGAETQYF
TGTGCCAGCAGCTTGGGCGCAGAGACCCAGTACTTC
>TRBV7-3|TRBJ2-1|NA|TRBD2
CASSPGPTSGGYNEQFF
TGTGCCAGCAGCCCAGGTCCTACTAGCGGGGGATACAATGAGCAGTTCTTC
>TRBV29-1|TRBJ2-1|NA|NA
CSAKEAGNYNEQFF
TGCAGCGCCAAGGAGGCCGGAAATTACAATGAGCAGTTCTTC
>TRBV5-6|TRBJ2-6|NA|NA
CASSLGQVLSGANVLTF
TGTGCTAGCAGCTTGGGGCAGGTCCTCTCTGGGGCCAACGTCCTGACTTTC
>TRBV4-1|TRBJ1-1|NA|NA
CASSQGGGGLGTEAFF
TGCGCCAGCAGCCAAGGCGGGGGGGGCTTGGGGACTGAAGCTTTCTTT
>TRBV28|TRBJ2-7|NA|TRBD1
CASSFDDRVIDEQYF
TGTGCCAGCAGTTTCGACGACAGGGTGATCGACGAGCAGTACTTC
>TRBV4-2|TRBJ2-1|few|TRBD2
CASSPVARAGEGNEQFF
TGTGCCAGCAGCCCGGTGGCTCGGGCGGGAGAGGGCAATGAGCAGTTCTTC
>TRBV18|TRBJ1-4|NA|NA
CASSPVVLQAGNEKLFF
TGTGCCAGCTCACCGGTTGTTTTACAGGCCGGGAATGAAAAACTGTTTTTT
>TRBV21-1|TRBJ2-5|few|NA
CATWPLETQYF
TGTGCCACTTGGCCCCTTGAGACCCAGTACTTC
>TRBV2|TRBJ2-7|NA|TRBD1
CASSGSGDSNEQYF
TGTGCCAGCAGCGGCTCTGGGGACAGCAATGAGCAGTACTTC
>TRBV6-6|TRBJ1-2|NA|TRBD1
CASSPRTGNGYDYTF
TGTGCCAGCAGTCCACGGACAGGGAACGGCTATGACTACACCTTC
>TRBV6-1|TRBJ1-2|few|NA
CASKEGPEVGYTF
TGTGCCAGCAAGGAGGGTCCCGAGGTCGGCTACACCTTC
>TRBV6-5|TRBJ2-6|many|NA
CASSYSFSSGANVLTF
TGTGCCAGCAGTTACTCGTTCAGCTCTGGGGCCAACGTCCTGACTTTC
>TRBV7-9|TRBJ1-2|NA|NA
CASSLALLGYTF
TGTGCCAGCAGCTTAGCGTTACTGGGCTACACCTTC
>TRBV5-6|TRBJ2-6|NA|NA
CASSLAGTEGSGANVLTF
TGTGCCAGCAGCTTGGCCGGGACGGAAGGCTCTGGGGCCAACGTCCTGACTTTC
>TRBV7-2|TRBJ2-4|NA|TRBD2
CASLRGTREYNEQYF
TGTGCCAGTCTTCGCGGGACTAGAGAGTACAATGAGCAGTACTTC
>TRBV7-9|TRBJ1-5|NA|NA
CASSLALGGFHSGGQPQHF
TGTGCCAGCAGCTTAGCCCTCGGAGGATTTCATTCGGGCGGACAGCCCCAGCATTTT
>TRBV5-1|TRBJ2-7|NA|NA
CASFGGNYEQYF
TGCGCCAGCTTTGGAGGGAATTACGAGCAGTACTTC
>TRBV11-1|TRBJ2-2|few|NA
CASSLTTPADANTGELFF
TGTGCCAGCAGCTTGACAACCCCGGCGGACGCGAACACTGGGGAGCTGTTTTTT
>TRBV10-3|TRBJ2-7|NA|TRBD1
CAISEANRGNYEQYF
TGTGCCATCAGTGAGGCTAACAGGGGGAACTACGAGCAGTACTTC
>TRBV10-3|TRBJ1-1|NA|TRBD1
CATQGQVNTEAFF
TGTGCCACGCAGGGACAGGTTAACACTGAAGCTTTCTTT
>TRBV20-1|TRBJ2-7|NA|TRBD1
CSAREGTVNEQYF
TGCAGTGCTAGAGAGGGGACAGTAAATGAGCAGTACTTC
>TRBV7-2|TRBJ2-3|NA|NA
CASSFRAASTDTQYF
TGTGCCAGCAGCTTCAGGGCAGCTAGCACAGATACGCAGTATTTT
>TRBV4-1|TRBJ2-7|many|NA
CASSQGDLSSYEQYF
TGCGCCAGCAGCCAAGGGGACTTAAGCTCCTACGAGCAGTACTTC
>TRBV20-1|TRBJ2-1|NA|NA
CSARLLADEQFF
TGCAGTGCTAGACTTTTAGCGGATGAGCAGTTCTTC
>TRBV29-1|TRBJ2-3|NA|NA
CSGQGITRGGTDTQYF
TGCAGCGGTCAAGGGATAACCCGCGGGGGCACAGATACGCAGTATTTT
>TRBV14|TRBJ1-2|once|NA
CASSQPSHHHDKIYGYTF
TGTGCCAGCAGCCAACCCAGTCACCACCACGACAAGATCTATGGCTACACCTTC
>TRBV10-3|TRBJ2-5|NA|NA
CAIRESGTRETQYF
TGTGCCATCAGAGAGTCGGGCACCCGAGAGACCCAGTACTTC
>TRBV27|TRBJ1-6|NA|NA
CASSGQATYNSPLHF
TGTGCCAGCAGCGGCCAGGCAACTTATAATTCACCCCTCCACTTT